Listed here is a single T cell receptor (beta chain). Antigen specificity is unknown. The sample belongs to a study of cytomegalovirus exposure and HLA in healthy donors. Regarding the study as a whole: Later analysis showed TCR association rates varying by HLA locus, highest for DRB1 and lowest for HLA-C. The authors enumerated 150 to 200 TCR beta chains as linked to cytomegalovirus. Most TCR sequences showed up rarely, but some public TCRs showed up in many donors.

60 Vbeta and 13 Jbeta primers were used in PCR. Libraries were prepared by immunoSEQ multiplex PCR; TCRdb keeps only in-frame clonotypes and omits some of them. The sample shows about 180,000 clones, over 75% of them seen only once. The receptor's source is a woman aged 50 to 65 in good health and CMV-seronegative. The sample comprised PBMCs.

Here the CDR3 DNA reads TGCGCCAGCAGCGAAGACAGGGGGCAGAACACTGAAGCTTTCTTT. Protein sequence: CASSEDRGQNTEAFF. V and J are TRBV5-1 and TRBJ1-1, with TRBD1 matching over 10 bases. The CDR3 runs 15 residues. V lost 4 bases, J lost 1 base, and 4 bases stayed unmatched. The germline CDR1 and CDR2 sequences are SGHRS and YFSETQ.